The 2 T cell receptor beta chains below were found in one sample sequenced in a study of cytomegalovirus exposure and HLA in healthy donors. Vbeta (60) and Jbeta (13) primers were used in the PCR. TCRdb's table, derived via immunoSEQ multiplex PCR, lists solely in-frame clones and lacks some. This sample carries over 150,000 clones, approximately 81% of them seen once, and the ten largest clones take 1%. The sequenced sample was PBMCs. These TCRs come from a boy aged 2-15 years in good health and CMV-seronegative.

This chain joins TRBV10-3 and TRBJ1-4; 8 nucleotides match TRBD1. After removal of 6 bases from V and 1 base from J, the junction contained 7 bases not matched to a gene. Germline CDR1 reads ENHRY; CDR2 reads SYGVKD. This CDR3 is 16 amino acids long. The CDR3 loop reads CAISQTGAGTNEKLFF. The CDR3 nucleotides read TGTGCCATCAGCCAGACAGGGGCTGGAACTAATGAAAAACTGTTTTTT.

This chain links TRBV6-1 with TRBJ1-5; 7 bases fit TRBD1. The V and J ends lost 7 bases and 5 bases, in that order; junction bases with no gene match: 5. Germline V gene data show CDR1 as MNHNS and CDR2 as SASEGT. The CDR3 contains 13 residues. The DNA for the CDR3 is TGTGCCAGCACGGACAGGCTACATCAGCCCCAGCATTTT. Translated: CASTDRLHQPQHF.